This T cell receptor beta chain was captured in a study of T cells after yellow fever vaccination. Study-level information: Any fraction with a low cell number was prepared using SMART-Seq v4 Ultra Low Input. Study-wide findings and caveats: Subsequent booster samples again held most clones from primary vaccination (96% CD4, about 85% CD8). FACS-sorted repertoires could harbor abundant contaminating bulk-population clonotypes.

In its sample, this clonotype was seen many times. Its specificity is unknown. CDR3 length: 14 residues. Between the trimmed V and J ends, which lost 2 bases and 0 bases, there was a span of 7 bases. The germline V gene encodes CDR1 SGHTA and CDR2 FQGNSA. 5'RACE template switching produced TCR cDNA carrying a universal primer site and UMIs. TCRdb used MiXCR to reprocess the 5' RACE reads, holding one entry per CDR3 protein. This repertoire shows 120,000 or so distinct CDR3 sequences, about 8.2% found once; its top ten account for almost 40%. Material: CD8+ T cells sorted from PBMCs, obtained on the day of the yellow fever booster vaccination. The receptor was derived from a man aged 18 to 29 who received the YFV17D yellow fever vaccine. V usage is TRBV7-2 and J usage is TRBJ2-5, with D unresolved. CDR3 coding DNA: TGTGCCAGCAGCTTACGGGTGTACCAAGAGACCCAGTACTTC. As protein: CASSLRVYQETQYF.